A single TCR beta chain is shown here with its context. Data came from immunoSEQ multiplex PCR; TCRdb stores just in-frame clones and leaves some out. The sample consists of approximately 57,000 clones, roughly 88% of them appearing once. The source of the sample is a study of T cells in tuberculosis. Study summary: Sequenced TCRs come from CD1B-GMM tetramer-binding T cells.

This CDR3 spans 12 amino acids. CDR1 and CDR2 (germline): MNHNS, SASEGT. V lost 11 bases and J lost 5, with 15 bases in between. After thawing and overnight rest, PBMC were stained with GMM-loaded CD1B tetramer, viability dye and anti-CD3 for sorting. C32 glucose monomycolate from Rhodococcus equi was loaded onto the CD1B tetramers. Before cryopreservation, the sorted PBMC lost their CD14-expressing monocytes. Tetramer-negative cells, some 100,000 per donor, were also sorted. Study observations and caveats: The stringent gate may have excluded weak CD1B-GMM tetramer binders.

The source of this sequence is an adult woman with latent tuberculosis. Sequencing was performed on CD1b-GMM tetramer-negative cells sorted from PBMCs. The chain links TRBV6-1 to TRBJ1-2; the D gene is possibly TRBD1 (5 bases). The CDR3 nucleotides read TGTGCCGGCCGACAGTCCCTATATGGCTACACCTTC. Its protein is CAGRQSLYGYTF.